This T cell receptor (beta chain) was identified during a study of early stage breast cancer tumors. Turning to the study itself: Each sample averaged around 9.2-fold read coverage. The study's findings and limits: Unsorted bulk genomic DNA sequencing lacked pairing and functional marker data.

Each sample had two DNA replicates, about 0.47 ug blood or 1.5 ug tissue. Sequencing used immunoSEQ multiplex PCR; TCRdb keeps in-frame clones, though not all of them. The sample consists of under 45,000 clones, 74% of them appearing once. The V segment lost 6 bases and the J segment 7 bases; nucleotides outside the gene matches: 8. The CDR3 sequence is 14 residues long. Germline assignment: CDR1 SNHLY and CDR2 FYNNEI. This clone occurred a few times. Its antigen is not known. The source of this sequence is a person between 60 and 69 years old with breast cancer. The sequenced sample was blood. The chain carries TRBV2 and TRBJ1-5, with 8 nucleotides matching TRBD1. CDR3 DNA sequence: TGTGCCAGCAGCCGACAGGGGATAAACCAGCCCCAGCATTTT. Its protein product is CASSRQGINQPQHF.